This T cell receptor (beta chain) stems from a study of T cell repertoires in cytomegalovirus infection. About the study: In the study, CMV epitopes included recently identified HLA-C-restricted and well-studied HLA-B-restricted ones. The public TCR beta signatures pointed to both CMV infection and matching HLA type. Findings of the study overall: CMV-specific TCR beta clonotypes restricted by HLA-C dominated the ex vivo response. Carriage of CMV together with the relevant HLA was identifiable through cumulative public TCR beta family frequency.

In the case of this clonotype: The target antigen is unknown.

Looked up from germline, CDR1 is MNHEY and CDR2 is SVGAGI. After removal of 1 base from V and 6 bases from J, the junction contained 4 bases not matched to a gene. This CDR3 has 14 residues. TCRdb itself ran the reads through MiXCR, one entry per CDR3 protein. This sample has around 900,000 distinct CDR3 sequences, with roughly 31% found just once. The receptor comes from a human donor in good health (CMV status not recorded). Some clones in this sample may be carry-over from other donors' samples. This specimen consisted of cultured CD8+ T cells from PBMCs, obtained from culture after CMV antigen stimulation. This chain uses TRBV6-5 with TRBJ2-5, with 8 bases matching TRBD2. Here the CDR3 DNA reads TGTGCCAGCAGTTACTACGGGGGGGCACAGACCCAGTACTTC. Protein sequence: CASSYYGGAQTQYF.